Detailed here is one T cell receptor beta chain. The data were obtained in a study of blood T cell repertoires in COVID-19. Study-wide background: Acute-phase and convalescent COVID-19 samples originated in the United States, Italy and Spain. PBMCs, B-cell-depleted T cells, or T cells were the source of the cDNA or gDNA that made up the material.

In the source study's methods: Using reference gene primer amplification, nucleated cell counts were estimated. The assay was immunoSEQ multiplex PCR, and TCRdb's table has in-frame clones only and misses some. The DNA gave D and trimming, while V, J and clone size come from that table. The sample holds about 66,000 clones, approximately 91% seen once. This clonotype was sampled from a human donor in a cohort sampled during active COVID-19. Sequences were obtained from peripheral blood.

CDR3 protein: CASSHRLAGSRAETQYF. In DNA form, the CDR3 reads TGTGCCAGCAGCCACAGACTAGCGGGGAGCCGGGCGGAGACCCAGTACTTC. The chain links TRBV3-1 (or the pseudogene TRBV3-2) to TRBJ2-5, with TRBD2 matching 11 bases. This CDR3 spans 17 amino acids. Unmatched junction bases numbered 11, after V lost 3 bases and J lost 5 bases. Germline lookup yields CDR1 LGHDT and CDR2 YNNKEL (reference sequence).